This TCR beta chain was observed in a study of blood T cells in healthy people across ages. This clonotype has just one count. Its cognate antigen is unknown. Then a second PCR, running roughly 7 to 11 cycles, was carried out with a sample-barcoded 5' primer and a J-beta primer mix. Individual samples furnished no less than 3 million CDR3-containing paired-end reads apiece. TCRdb ran MiXCR on the 5' RACE reads and lists one entry per CDR3 protein. The sample consists of roughly 930,000 distinct CDR3 sequences, around 48% of them appearing once. Findings of the study overall: Researchers said unsorted PBMCs prevented a conclusive naive versus antigen-experienced comparison. Older individuals had lower TCR beta diversity per million T cells (the decline was roughly linear). Calculation of diversity from one million T cells yielded estimates considered to be underestimates.

This CDR3 spans 17 amino acids. The ends were cut back, 0 bases at V and 7 bases at J, with 16 bases in the middle. Germline CDR1 and CDR2: SGHTA and FQGNSA. This TCR derives from a man aged 25 to 40 in good health. The genes are TRBV7-2 and TRBJ1-6; D perhaps matches TRBD1 (6 bases). The sequencing sample was made of blood. The CDR3 loop reads CASSLAYAGAGNSPLHF. The CDR3 coding sequence is TGTGCCAGCAGCTTAGCCTACGCAGGGGCGGGGAATTCACCCCTCCACTTT.